These T cell receptor beta chains were read from a single sample in a study of OX40 agonist ivuxolimab in advanced cancers. Sequencing used immunoSEQ multiplex PCR; TCRdb keeps in-frame clones, though not all of them. The sample comprises about 65,000 clones, roughly 84% of which are singletons, and 0.38% rests with the top ten. Sequenced here: CD4+ or CD8+ T cells sorted from blood, sampled in a trial of the OX40 agonist ivuxolimab. The receptors stem from an adult with an advanced solid tumor such as melanoma, head and neck, liver or kidney cancer. The conserved cysteine and the conserved F or W are not part of the CDR3 here. Clone size appears in some rows only: once, few, many, or a class for an expanded clone.

J,size,V,CDR3
TRBJ2-7,-,TRBV5-5,ASSLGPTGYEQY
TRBJ1-2,-,TRBV13,ASSLRRGVQASGYT
TRBJ1-1,-,TRBV5-4,ASSFDQNTEAF
TRBJ2-1,-,TRBV27,ASRTGLAGGYEQF
TRBJ2-5,few,TRBV2,ASTRDRGLETQY
TRBJ1-1,-,TRBV15,ATSRQGGTEAF
TRBJ1-1,-,TRBV5-6,ASSPPIRGSEAF
TRBJ2-3,-,TRBV4-2,ASSPGRTDTQY
TRBJ2-7,-,TRBV5-1,ASARTAFYEQY
TRBJ1-1,-,TRBV18,ASSPQETEAF
-,-,TRBV5-5,ASSLGPDNEQF
TRBJ2-7,-,TRBV5-4,ASSIGQGASYEQY
TRBJ2-7,-,TRBV5-6,ASSFPGIAYEQY
TRBJ1-4,-,TRBV19,ASSIPGDNEKLF
TRBJ2-7,-,TRBV11-3,ASSWRPGVSYEQY
TRBJ1-5,medium-sized,TRBV27,ASSFQGLGNQPQH
TRBJ2-2,-,TRBV5-1,ASSLRVTGELF
TRBJ2-3,-,TRBV19,ASSPQGRVGTDTQY
TRBJ1-3,-,TRBV6-5,ASRSGPSGNTIY
TRBJ2-7,once,TRBV11-2,ASSRDTDYEQY
TRBJ1-2,-,TRBV6-5,ASSAPGTVYGYT
TRBJ1-2,-,TRBV30,AWSSLGGNYGYT